The source of this T cell receptor beta chain is a study of post-analysis software for immune sequencing data. Every TCR beta cDNA library bore unique molecular identifiers. In TCRdb, the PCR reads were re-called with MiXCR into one record per CDR3 protein. The sample has about 540,000 distinct CDR3 sequences; under 40% are singletons. In the case of this clonotype: The antigen remains unidentified.

Broader study findings: Roughly five TRBV segments, including TRBV5-6, TRBV5-1 and TRBV20-1, were more frequent in patients than controls.

Trimming cost V 1 base and J 3 bases; bases outside gene matches: 11. The CDR3 runs to 18 residues. The germline V gene encodes CDR1 KGHDR and CDR2 SFDVKD. The specimen was blood. The rearrangement uses TRBV24-1 and TRBJ2-3, with 8 bases fitting TRBD2. The TCR was taken from a girl aged 2-17 years with multiple sclerosis. CDR3 nucleotides: TGTGCCACCAGTGATTTTAAGGGTCCAGCGGGGGAAACAGATACGCAGTATTTT. Protein product: CATSDFKGPAGETDTQYF.